This TCR beta chain was recovered during a study of CD8 T cells in Susac syndrome. CDR3 size: 15 residues. Germline CDR1 is SEHNR and CDR2 is FQNEAQ (reference sequence). Trimming shortened V by 3 bases and J by 0 bases, and 12 bases separated the two germline ends. The authors reverse transcribed roughly 0.45 to 1 ug RNA with random hexamers. TCRdb re-derived calls from the immunoSEQ multiplex PCR reads in MiXCR, one entry per CDR3 protein. The table shows around 150,000 distinct CDR3 sequences, with approximately 93% occurring only once. The sequence came from a human donor with multiple sclerosis. Sequenced sample: CD4+ T cells from PBMCs. The J gene is TRBJ2-7, the V gene TRBV7-9; D tentatively reads TRBD1 or TRBD2 (5 bases each). CDR3 sequence (DNA): TGTGCCAGCAGCTTCGTCGGGACCTACTCCTACGAGCAGTACTTC. Translating it yields CASSFVGTYSYEQYF.